These 15 T cell receptor beta chains were sequenced from one sample in a study of cytomegalovirus exposure and HLA in healthy donors. A multiplex PCR was run with 60 Vbeta primers and 13 Jbeta primers. Here immunoSEQ multiplex PCR was the method, and the copy in TCRdb shows in-frame clones only, minus some. The sample has approximately 88,000 clones, around 80% seen once; the top ten hold around 5%. Sequencing input: PBMCs. These receptors were collected from a man aged 30 to 39 in good health and CMV-seropositive.

CDR3 protein: CASSQGPSSGGTRGQFF. DNA of the CDR3: TGCGCCAGCAGCCAAGGTCCTAGTAGCGGGGGAACACGGGGGCAGTTCTTC. The chain links TRBV4-1 to TRBJ2-1; 9 bases map to TRBD2. This CDR3 contains 17 residues. The junction had 16 bases not matched to a gene; V was cut back by 1 base and J by 12 bases. Germline V gives CDR1 MGHRA, CDR2 YSYEKL.

The V call is TRBV19, the J call TRBJ2-3; possibly TRBD2 for D (5 bases). V was cut by 7 bases and J by 2 bases, with 13 bases left in between. This CDR3 comprises 14 residues. Per the germline V gene, CDR1 is LNHDA and CDR2 is SQIVND (reference sequence). This chain's CDR3 is CASNDRGFTDTQYF. The CDR3 coding sequence is TGTGCCAGTAATGACCGAGGGTTCACAGATACGCAGTATTTT.

The V call is TRBV5-1, the J call TRBJ2-7; D gene uncertain. Trimming cost V 4 bases and J 6 bases, with 14 bases left between them. Germline V lookup: CDR1 SGHRS, CDR2 YFSETQ. This CDR3 contains 13 residues. CDR3 region: CASSPQVGTEQYF. The CDR3 DNA reads as TGCGCCAGCAGCCCCCAGGTGGGTACCGAGCAGTACTTC.

The genes are TRBV6-6 and TRBJ2-7; TRBD2 matches 11 bases. Per the germline V gene, CDR1 is MNHNY and CDR2 is SVGAGI (reference sequence). With V trimmed by 7 bases and J by 0 bases, 8 bases remained unmatched. CDR3 size: 16 residues. The DNA for the CDR3 is TGTGCCAGCACACACCTAGCGGGAGGATCCTCCTACGAGCAGTACTTC. Protein sequence: CASTHLAGGSSYEQYF.

The chain employs TRBV5-1 and TRBJ1-5; 9 nucleotides line up with TRBD1. The germline V gene encodes CDR1 SGHRS and CDR2 YFSETQ. The CDR3 sequence is 15 residues long. Trimming removed 4 bases from V and 1 base from J; junction bases left unmatched: 3. The CDR3 spells CASSGGTGSNQPQHF. CDR3 in DNA: TGCGCCAGCAGCGGCGGGACAGGGAGCAATCAGCCCCAGCATTTT.

V and J are TRBV7-9 and TRBJ2-1; 7 bases match TRBD1. The germline CDR1 and CDR2 sequences are SEHNR and FQNEAQ (reference sequence). The CDR3 has 13 amino acids. The ends lost 6 bases at V and 6 bases at J; junction bases unmatched: 5. The CDR3 nucleotides are TGTGCCAGCAGACCGGGACAGACCAATGAGCAGTTCTTC. Translation: CASRPGQTNEQFF.

This clone has a single count. The chain has TRBV18 and TRBJ2-5; D might be TRBD1 (6 bases). The CDR3 is 14 amino acids. V was clipped by 3 bases and J by 4 bases, with 12 bases between them. Germline V gives CDR1 KGHSH, CDR2 LQKENI. This CDR3 reads CASSPTGNGETQYF. CDR3 coding DNA: TGTGCCAGCTCACCTACAGGGAATGGAGAGACCCAGTACTTC.

The sample holds many counts of this clone. The V and J genes are TRBV4-3 and TRBJ2-6; possible D gene TRBD2, 5 bases. V lost 0 bases and J lost 0, with 6 bases in between. CDR1 LGHNA and CDR2 YSLEER come from the germline V gene. The CDR3 is made up of 16 amino acids. As DNA, the CDR3 is TGCGCCAGCAGCCAAGATACTAGCTCTGGGGCCAACGTCCTGACTTTC. Translated, it gives CASSQDTSSGANVLTF.

The chain recombines TRBV7-2 with TRBJ2-1; no firm D call. Trimming stripped 1 base from V and 7 bases from J, with 11 bases between. The CDR3 is 14 amino acids. The germline CDR1 and CDR2 sequences are SGHTA and FQGNSA. The chain's CDR3 is CASSLVSRVNEQFF. As DNA, the CDR3 is TGTGCCAGCAGCTTAGTGAGTAGAGTGAATGAGCAGTTCTTC. The full variable domain, its missing parts supplied by reference TRBV7-2 and TRBJ2-1, is GAGVSQSPSNKVTEKGKDVELRCDPISGHTALYWYRQSLGQGLEFLIYFQGNSAPDKSGLPSDRFSAERTGGSVSTLTIQRTQQEDSAVYLCASSLVSRVNEQFFGPGTRLTVL.

The chain employs TRBV29-1 and TRBJ2-1; perhaps TRBD1 as D (6 bases). This CDR3 comprises 13 residues. V was shortened by 6 bases and J by 3 bases, with 12 bases between the two germline ends. Germline CDR1 SQVTM, CDR2 ANQGSEA. CDR3 DNA: TGCAGCGTCAGACAGGTAGGCTACAATGAGCAGTTCTTC. This gives the protein CSVRQVGYNEQFF.

This clone was detected once. The chain joins TRBV6-5 to TRBJ1-4, with a weak D call TRBD1 (5 bases). Germline V gene lookup returns CDR1 MNHEY and CDR2 SVGAGI. CDR3 size: 14 residues. V dropped 6 bases and J dropped 4 bases, with 12 bases sitting between them. CDR3: CASRLQAVNEKLFF. The CDR3 bases are TGTGCCAGCAGACTACAGGCCGTTAATGAAAAACTGTTTTTT.

This clone was seen more than once but under ten times. The chain combines TRBV18 with TRBJ1-1; the D gene is possibly TRBD1 (6 bases). The CDR3 length is 16 residues. Germline V gene lookup returns CDR1 KGHSH and CDR2 LQKENI. The germline V and J ends were trimmed by 1 base and 2 bases, with 14 bases remaining between them. The CDR3 coding sequence is TGTGCCAGCTCACCACTTGGACAGACTTTAAACACTGAAGCTTTCTTT. It codes for CASSPLGQTLNTEAFF.

V and J are TRBV7-2 and TRBJ2-7; TRBD1 aligns across 11 bases. V lost 0 bases and J lost 6; bases outside the gene matches: 4. There are 15 residues in the CDR3. Germline V CDR1 and CDR2: SGHTA, FQGNSA. CDR3 DNA: TGTGCCAGCAGCTTAGCCCGGACAGGGGGCAGCGAGCAGTACGTC. It encodes CASSLARTGGSEQYV.

The V and J genes are TRBV18 and TRBJ1-1; 10 bases line up with TRBD1. The CDR3 is made up of 15 amino acids. Trimming cost V 4 bases and J 1 base; bases outside gene matches: 3. Germline-derived CDR1 and CDR2 are KGHSH and LQKENI. CDR3: CASSLGTGANTEAFF. CDR3 nucleotides: TGTGCCAGCTCACTAGGGACAGGGGCGAACACTGAAGCTTTCTTT.

This chain joins TRBV2 and TRBJ2-5; TRBD2 aligns across 10 bases. V was clipped by 8 bases and J by 5 bases; unmatched bases: 11. The CDR3 has 15 residues. Germline CDR1 reads SNHLY; CDR2 reads FYNNEI. The CDR3 here is CASSEKETSGETQYF. The CDR3 bases are TGTGCCAGCTCTGAAAAGGAGACTAGCGGGGAGACCCAGTACTTC.